A selection of T cell receptor beta chains follows, all from one sample in a study of regulatory dendritic cells for organ transplantation. What these receptors recognize is not known. The repertoire was sequenced with immunoSEQ multiplex PCR; TCRdb's copy has only in-frame clones and lacks some. Of some 10,000 clones in the sample, 65% were seen once. Sequences were obtained from naive CD4+ T cells from blood cultured with dendritic cells. These receptors were collected from a human donor in good health. CDR3s include the opening cysteine and the closing phenylalanine or tryptophan. Each record gives: J gene, D gene, V gene, clone size, CDR3 protein, CDR3 DNA. The D gene is left open where the match is weak. Expanded clones get a size class; other rows say once, few or many, or leave the size out.

TRBJ1-6 | - | TRBV10-1 | - | CASSEPIYDSPLHF | TGCGCCAGCAGTGAGCCGATCTACGATTCACCCCTCCACTTT
TRBJ1-2 | - | TRBV7-8 | - | CASSSDRFYGYTF | TGTGCCAGCAGCTCCGACAGGTTCTATGGCTACACCTTC
TRBJ2-5 | - | TRBV4-3 | - | CASSQSLGGETQYF | TGCGCCAGCAGCCAATCCTTGGGGGGAGAGACCCAGTACTTC
TRBJ2-5 | - | TRBV18 | - | CASSPRASGQETQYF | TGTGCCAGCTCACCACGGGCATCAGGGCAAGAGACCCAGTACTTC
TRBJ1-2 | TRBD1 | TRBV7-3 | few | CASSLAGDSLMGYTF | TGTGCCAGCAGCTTAGCTGGGGACAGCCTTATGGGCTACACCTTC
TRBJ1-1 | - | TRBV6-5 | few | CASSPLRDRGEAFF | TGTGCCAGCAGTCCCCTTCGAGATCGGGGGGAGGCTTTCTTT
TRBJ2-3 | TRBD2 | TRBV7-9 | - | CASSLAGASGGKDTQYF | TGTGCCAGCAGCTTAGCTGGCGCTAGCGGGGGAAAAGATACGCAGTATTTT
TRBJ1-1 | TRBD1 | TRBV10-3 | - | CAISEQGVVEAFF | TGTGCCATCAGTGAGCAGGGGGTGGTTGAAGCTTTCTTT
TRBJ2-3 | TRBD2 | TRBV9 | - | CASSAIGTSGGRTDTQYF | TGTGCCAGCAGCGCCATAGGGACTAGCGGGGGACGCACAGATACGCAGTATTTT
TRBJ1-1 | TRBD1 | TRBV10-3 | - | CATLAGTANTEAFF | TGTGCCACCCTAGCCGGGACAGCGAACACTGAAGCTTTCTTT
TRBJ1-1 | - | TRBV11-3 | few | CASSLHSGATEAFF | TGTGCCAGCAGCCTGCACAGTGGGGCGACTGAAGCTTTCTTT
TRBJ1-2 | - | TRBV5-6 | - | CASSPRGAPPYGYTF | TGTGCCAGCAGCCCCCGGGGGGCCCCCCCCTATGGCTACACCTTC
TRBJ2-7 | - | TRBV7-8 | few | CASSSSSGSYEQYF | TGTGCCAGCAGCTCAAGCTCAGGTTCCTACGAGCAGTACTTC
TRBJ2-3 | - | TRBV27 | - | CASSGARAGSNTQYF | TGTGCCAGCAGTGGGGCTCGCGCGGGATCAAATACGCAGTATTTT
TRBJ1-4 | TRBD1 | TRBV2 | - | CASRGDRGGEKLFF | TGTGCCAGCAGGGGTGACAGGGGAGGGGAAAAACTGTTTTTT
TRBJ2-4 | TRBD2 | TRBV4-2 | - | CASSQGGGSGGARSKNIQYF | TGTGCCAGCAGCCAAGGAGGAGGTAGCGGGGGGGCCCGGTCCAAAAACATTCAGTACTTC
TRBJ1-5 | TRBD1 | TRBV2 | - | CASTQGARQPQHF | TGTGCCAGCACACAGGGGGCACGGCAGCCCCAGCATTTT
TRBJ2-5 | - | TRBV19 | - | CASSMALIETQYF | TGTGCCAGTAGTATGGCCCTCATAGAGACCCAGTACTTC
TRBJ1-1 | TRBD1 | TRBV18 | - | CASSPPYRGEGTEAFF | TGTGCCAGCTCACCACCGTACAGGGGGGAGGGCACTGAAGCTTTCTTT
TRBJ2-7 | - | TRBV4-3 | - | CASSQDGTQGRDEQYF | TGCGCCAGCAGCCAAGATGGTACGCAGGGCAGGGACGAGCAGTACTTC
TRBJ2-2 | TRBD1 | TRBV18 | - | CASSSGTENTGELFF | TGTGCCAGCTCATCCGGGACAGAGAACACCGGGGAGCTGTTTTTT
TRBJ2-1 | TRBD2 | TRBV7-2 | - | CASSILAGGPSEQFF | TGTGCCAGCAGTATACTAGCGGGGGGGCCCAGTGAGCAGTTCTTC
TRBJ1-1 | - | TRBV7-2 | - | CASSLVGGHQNTEAFF | TGTGCCAGCAGCTTAGTAGGGGGACACCAGAACACTGAAGCTTTCTTT
TRBJ2-3 | TRBD2 | TRBV7-9 | - | CASSLMAGESTDTQYF | TGTGCCAGCAGCCTTATGGCGGGGGAAAGCACAGATACGCAGTATTTT
TRBJ2-3 | TRBD1 | TRBV5-6 | - | CASSSLDRGKDTQYF | TGTGCCAGCAGCTCCCTGGACAGGGGTAAAGATACGCAGTATTTT
TRBJ1-1 | TRBD1 | TRBV5-1 | - | CASSWRVGTGAMNTEAFF | TGCGCCAGCAGCTGGAGGGTCGGGACAGGGGCCATGAACACTGAAGCTTTCTTT
TRBJ1-5 | TRBD1 | TRBV18 | - | CASSPQQGRNQPQHF | TGTGCCAGCTCACCCCAACAGGGGAGAAATCAGCCCCAGCATTTT
TRBJ1-4 | - | TRBV6-6 | - | CASSQQGLRLGKLFF | TGTGCCAGCAGCCAACAGGGTTTACGGCTGGGAAAACTGTTTTTT
TRBJ2-3 | TRBD2 | TRBV5-1 | - | CASSASGGTDTQYF | TGCGCCAGCAGCGCTAGCGGGGGCACAGATACGCAGTATTTT
TRBJ1-2 | TRBD1 | TRBV5-1 | - | CASSLGQGAYGYTF | TGCGCCAGCAGCTTGGGGCAGGGGGCTTATGGCTACACCTTC
TRBJ1-3 | - | TRBV7-6 | few | CASSLSTVPGNTIYF | TGTGCCAGCAGCTTATCCACTGTACCTGGAAACACCATATATTTT
TRBJ2-3 | - | TRBV9 | - | CASTLGGQITDTQYF | TGTGCCAGCACACTAGGAGGACAGATCACAGATACGCAGTATTTT
TRBJ2-1 | - | TRBV9 | - | CASSLGTFRGEQFF | TGTGCCAGCAGCCTTGGGACGTTCAGGGGTGAGCAGTTCTTC
TRBJ1-5 | TRBD1 | TRBV6-5 | medium-sized | CASSRKTGDQPQHF | TGTGCCAGCAGTCGGAAGACAGGGGATCAGCCCCAGCATTTT
TRBJ2-1 | TRBD2 | TRBV7-9 | - | CASSGLRLVELAGNEQFF | TGTGCCAGCAGCGGTCTACGGTTGGTGGAGCTAGCGGGAAATGAGCAGTTCTTC
TRBJ1-4 | - | TRBV5-4 | - | CASSLPGGNEKLFF | TGTGCCAGCAGCTTGCCGGGGGGTAATGAAAAACTGTTTTTT
TRBJ2-3 | TRBD2 | TRBV6-5 | - | CASSSPASGGADTQYF | TGTGCCAGCAGTTCCCCGGCTAGCGGGGGGGCAGATACGCAGTATTTT
TRBJ2-3 | - | TRBV2 | - | CASSEGAESTDTQYF | TGTGCCAGCAGTGAAGGGGCCGAGAGCACAGATACGCAGTATTTT
TRBJ1-5 | - | TRBV19 | - | CASSIGQGRQPQHF | TGTGCCAGTAGTATTGGGCAGGGTAGGCAGCCCCAGCATTTT
TRBJ1-2 | - | TRBV18 | few | CASSPLEQPNYGYTF | TGTGCCAGCTCACCACTGGAGCAGCCTAACTATGGCTACACCTTC
TRBJ1-5 | TRBD1 | TRBV19 | - | CASSGTGGQPQHF | TGTGCCAGTAGTGGGACAGGGGGTCAGCCCCAGCATTTT
TRBJ2-5 | - | TRBV18 | - | CASPPRETQYF | TGTGCCAGCCCACCGCGAGAGACCCAGTACTTC
TRBJ2-7 | TRBD1 | TRBV10-3 | - | CAITGTGSYEQYF | TGTGCCATCACTGGGACAGGGAGCTACGAGCAGTACTTC
TRBJ1-2 | - | TRBV29-1 | - | CSVDPSRYGYTF | TGCAGCGTTGACCCCTCCCGCTATGGCTACACCTTC
TRBJ2-1 | TRBD2 | TRBV5-1 | - | CASRITSGGYNEQFF | TGCGCCAGCAGGATCACTAGCGGGGGCTACAATGAGCAGTTCTTC
TRBJ2-3 | TRBD1 | TRBV10-3 | - | CAISPDRGDTQYF | TGTGCCATCAGTCCAGACAGGGGAGATACGCAGTATTTT
TRBJ2-1 | TRBD2 | TRBV5-1 | - | CASSLAGGPSYNEQFF | TGCGCCAGCAGCCTAGCGGGGGGACCCTCCTACAATGAGCAGTTCTTC
TRBJ1-5 | - | TRBV19 | - | CASTGEVFSSSNQPQHF | TGTGCCAGTACAGGGGAAGTTTTTAGTAGTAGCAATCAGCCCCAGCATTTT
TRBJ1-2 | - | TRBV9 | - | CASSPQGVSTYGYTF | TGTGCCAGCAGCCCCCAAGGGGTCAGTACCTATGGCTACACCTTC
TRBJ1-4 | TRBD1 | TRBV9 | - | CAGSERTGGNEKLFF | TGTGCCGGCAGCGAAAGGACAGGGGGGAATGAAAAACTGTTTTTT
TRBJ2-1 | TRBD2 | TRBV6-5 | - | CASSYGGGDNNEQFF | TGTGCCAGCAGTTACGGCGGGGGGGACAACAATGAGCAGTTCTTC
TRBJ1-1 | TRBD1 | TRBV5-1 | - | CASSLGQGWTEAFF | TGCGCCAGCAGCTTGGGACAGGGTTGGACTGAAGCTTTCTTT
TRBJ2-7 | - | TRBV27 | - | CASSFSGRLSYEQYF | TGTGCCAGCAGTTTTTCAGGCCGCCTTTCCTACGAGCAGTACTTC
TRBJ2-2 | - | TRBV19 | - | CASSMRNRGGTGELFF | TGTGCCAGTAGTATGAGGAACAGGGGGGGCACCGGGGAGCTGTTTTTT
TRBJ2-3 | - | TRBV2 | once | CASRGRTSTDTQYF | TGTGCCAGCAGGGGGAGAACTAGCACAGATACGCAGTATTTT
TRBJ2-2 | - | TRBV5-1 | few | CASSSGAYWELFF | TGCGCCAGCAGTTCGGGTGCCTACTGGGAGCTGTTTTTT
TRBJ2-7 | - | TRBV7-3 | - | CASSSTAQGEQYF | TGTGCCAGCAGCTCGACAGCCCAGGGCGAGCAGTACTTC
TRBJ2-1 | TRBD2 | TRBV12-5 | - | CASGSGTSPNEQFF | TGTGCTAGTGGTTCCGGGACTAGTCCCAATGAGCAGTTCTTC
TRBJ1-1 | TRBD1 | TRBV6-5 | once | CASSSPGQGVTEAFF | TGTGCCAGCAGTTCCCCGGGACAGGGGGTCACTGAAGCTTTCTTT